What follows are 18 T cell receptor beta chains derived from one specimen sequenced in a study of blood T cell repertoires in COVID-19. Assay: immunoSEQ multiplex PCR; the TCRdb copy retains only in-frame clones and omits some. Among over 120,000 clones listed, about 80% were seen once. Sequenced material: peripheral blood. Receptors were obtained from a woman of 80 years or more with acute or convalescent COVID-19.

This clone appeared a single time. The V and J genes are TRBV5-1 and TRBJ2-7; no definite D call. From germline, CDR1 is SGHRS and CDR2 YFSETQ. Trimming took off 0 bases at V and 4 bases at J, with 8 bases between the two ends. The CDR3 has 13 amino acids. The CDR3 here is CASSLAGVYEQYF. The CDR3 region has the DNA TGCGCCAGCAGCTTGGCCGGTGTTTACGAGCAGTACTTC. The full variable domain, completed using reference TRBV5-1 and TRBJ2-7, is KAGVTQTPRYLIKTRGQQVTLSCSPISGHRSVSWYQQTPGQGLQFLFEYFSETQRNKGNFPGRFSGRQFSNSRSEMNVSTLELGDSALYLCASSLAGVYEQYFGPGTRLTVT.

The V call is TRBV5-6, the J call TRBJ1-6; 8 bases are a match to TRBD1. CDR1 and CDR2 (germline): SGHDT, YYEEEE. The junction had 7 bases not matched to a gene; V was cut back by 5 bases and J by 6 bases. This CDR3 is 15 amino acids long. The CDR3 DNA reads TGTGCCAGCAGATCGGGACAGGTGATTAATTCACCCCTCCACTTT. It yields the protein CASRSGQVINSPLHF.

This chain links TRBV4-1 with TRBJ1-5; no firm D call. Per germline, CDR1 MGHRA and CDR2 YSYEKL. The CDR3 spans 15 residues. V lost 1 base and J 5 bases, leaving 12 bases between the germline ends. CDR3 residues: CASSQGRAVDQPQHF. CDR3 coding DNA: TGCGCCAGCAGCCAAGGGCGGGCGGTAGATCAGCCCCAGCATTTT.

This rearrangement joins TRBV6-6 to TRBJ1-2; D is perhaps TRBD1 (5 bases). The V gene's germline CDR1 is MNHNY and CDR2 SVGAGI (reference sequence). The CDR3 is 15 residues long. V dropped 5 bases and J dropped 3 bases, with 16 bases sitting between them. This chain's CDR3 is CASSRSQGSDYGYTF. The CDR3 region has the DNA TGTGCCAGCAGTCGTTCGCAGGGATCTGACTATGGCTACACCTTC.

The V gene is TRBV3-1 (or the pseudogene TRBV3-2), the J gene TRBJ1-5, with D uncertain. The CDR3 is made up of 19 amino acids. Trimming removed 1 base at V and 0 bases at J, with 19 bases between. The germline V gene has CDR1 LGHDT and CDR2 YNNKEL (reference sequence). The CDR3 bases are TGTGCCAGCAGCCAAGTCAGCAGGTCAGGTTCGTATAGCAATCAGCCCCAGCATTTT. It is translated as CASSQVSRSGSYSNQPQHF.

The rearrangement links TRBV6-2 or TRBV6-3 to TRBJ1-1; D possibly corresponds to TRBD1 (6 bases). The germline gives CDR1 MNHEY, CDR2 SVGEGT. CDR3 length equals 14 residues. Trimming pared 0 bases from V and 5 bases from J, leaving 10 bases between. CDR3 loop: CASSYSGGGTEAFF. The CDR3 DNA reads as TGTGCCAGCAGTTACTCGGGAGGGGGTACTGAAGCTTTCTTT.

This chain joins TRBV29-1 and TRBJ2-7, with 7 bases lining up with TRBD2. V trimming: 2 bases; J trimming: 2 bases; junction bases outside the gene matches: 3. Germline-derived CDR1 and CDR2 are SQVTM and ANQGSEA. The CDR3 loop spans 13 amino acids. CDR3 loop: CSVELGGTYEQYF. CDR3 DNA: TGCAGCGTTGAACTGGGGGGGACCTACGAGCAGTACTTC.

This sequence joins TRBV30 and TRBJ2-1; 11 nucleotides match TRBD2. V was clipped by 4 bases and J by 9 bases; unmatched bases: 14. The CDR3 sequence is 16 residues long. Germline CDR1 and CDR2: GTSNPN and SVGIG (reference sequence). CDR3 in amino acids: CAWNSGLAGGVGEQFF. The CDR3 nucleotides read TGTGCCTGGAATAGTGGGCTAGCGGGGGGAGTTGGTGAGCAGTTCTTC.

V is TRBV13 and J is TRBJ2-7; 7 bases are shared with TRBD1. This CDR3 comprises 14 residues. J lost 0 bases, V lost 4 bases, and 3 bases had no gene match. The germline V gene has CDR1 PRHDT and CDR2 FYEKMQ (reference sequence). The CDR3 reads CASSSTGNSYEQYF. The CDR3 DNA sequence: TGTGCCAGCAGCTCGACAGGGAACTCCTACGAGCAGTACTTC.

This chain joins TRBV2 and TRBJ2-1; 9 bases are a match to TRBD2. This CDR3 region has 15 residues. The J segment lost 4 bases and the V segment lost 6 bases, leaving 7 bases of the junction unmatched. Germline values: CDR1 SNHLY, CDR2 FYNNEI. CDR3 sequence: CASRPSGLAYNEQFF. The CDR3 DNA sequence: TGTGCCAGCAGGCCCTCGGGACTAGCATACAATGAGCAGTTCTTC.

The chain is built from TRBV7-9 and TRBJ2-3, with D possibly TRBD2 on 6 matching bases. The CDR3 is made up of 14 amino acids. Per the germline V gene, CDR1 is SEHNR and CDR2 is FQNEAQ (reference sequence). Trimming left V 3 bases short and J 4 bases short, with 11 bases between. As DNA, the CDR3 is TGTGCCAGCAGCTTCGGAGGGGCCGCAGATACGCAGTATTTT. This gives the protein CASSFGGAADTQYF.

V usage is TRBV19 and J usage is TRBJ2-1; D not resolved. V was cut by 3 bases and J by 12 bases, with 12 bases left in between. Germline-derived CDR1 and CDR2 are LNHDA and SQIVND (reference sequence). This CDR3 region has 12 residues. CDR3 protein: CASSIRGLGQFF. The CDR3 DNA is TGTGCCAGTAGTATCCGCGGATTGGGGCAGTTCTTC.

The CDR3 DNA follows: TGTGCCAGCAGTTACTCGACAGGGGCTAATGAAAAACTGTTTTTT. Translating gives CASSYSTGANEKLFF. This chain joins TRBV6-5 and TRBJ1-4; TRBD1 matches 8 bases. The CDR3 sequence is 15 residues long. V trimming: 0 bases; J trimming: 3 bases; junction bases outside the gene matches: 0. Germline V gene sequence: CDR1 MNHEY, CDR2 SVGAGI.

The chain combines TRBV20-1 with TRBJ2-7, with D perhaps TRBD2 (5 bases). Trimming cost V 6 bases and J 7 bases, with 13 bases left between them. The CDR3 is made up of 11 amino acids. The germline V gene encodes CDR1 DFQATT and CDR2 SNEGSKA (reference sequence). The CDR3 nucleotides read TGCAGTGCCCCGAAATCGGGAGAGCAGTACTTC. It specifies CSAPKSGEQYF.

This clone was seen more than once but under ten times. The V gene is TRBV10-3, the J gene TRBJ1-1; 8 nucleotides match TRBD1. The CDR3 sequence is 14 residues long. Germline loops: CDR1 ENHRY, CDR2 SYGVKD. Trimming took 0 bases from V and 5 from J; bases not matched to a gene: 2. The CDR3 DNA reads TGTGCCATCAGTGAGTCCAGGGGGCAAACTGAAGCTTTCTTT. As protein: CAISESRGQTEAFF.

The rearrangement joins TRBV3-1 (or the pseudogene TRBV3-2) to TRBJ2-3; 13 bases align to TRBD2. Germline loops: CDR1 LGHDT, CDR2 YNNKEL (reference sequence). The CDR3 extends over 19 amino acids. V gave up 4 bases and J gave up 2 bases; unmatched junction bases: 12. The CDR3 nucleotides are TGTGCCAGCAGCCGGTCGGGACTAGCGGGGCCGGAAGACACAGATACGCAGTATTTT. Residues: CASSRSGLAGPEDTDTQYF.

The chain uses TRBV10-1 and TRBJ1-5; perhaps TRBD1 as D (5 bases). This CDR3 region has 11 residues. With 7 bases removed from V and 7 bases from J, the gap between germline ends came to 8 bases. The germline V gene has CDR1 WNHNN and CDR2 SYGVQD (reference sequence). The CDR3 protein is CASIGAQPQHF. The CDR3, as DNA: TGCGCCAGCATTGGGGCCCAGCCCCAGCATTTT.

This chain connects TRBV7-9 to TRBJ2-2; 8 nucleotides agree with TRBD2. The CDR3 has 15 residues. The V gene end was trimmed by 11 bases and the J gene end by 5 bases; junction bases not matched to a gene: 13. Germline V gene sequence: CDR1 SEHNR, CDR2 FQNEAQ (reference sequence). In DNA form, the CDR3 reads TGTGCCTACCAGCGGGGGCCCTGGAGTACCGGGGAGCTGTTTTTT. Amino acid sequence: CAYQRGPWSTGELFF.